This TCR beta chain was observed in a study of blood T cell repertoires in COVID-19. At the level of the study: Sample material is recorded as cDNA or gDNA derived from T cells, B-cell-depleted T cells, or PBMCs.

In the original processing: Nucleated cell counts were estimated from reference gene primer amplification. Method: immunoSEQ multiplex PCR; TCRdb's copy keeps in-frame clones and lacks some. V and J calls and clone size come straight from that table; D and trimming were deduced from the DNA. Of 120,000 or so clones in the sample, 65% to 80% are singletons; the top ten hold under 3%. There are 14 residues in the CDR3. Looked up from germline, CDR1 is MNHEY and CDR2 is SVGAGI. V lost 3 bases and J 10 bases, leaving 15 bases between the germline ends. The sequence derives from a man aged 50 or older with acute or convalescent COVID-19. Specimen: peripheral blood. The rearrangement joins TRBV6-5 to TRBJ1-4; D call uncertain. CDR3 loop: CASSYGQYNTKLFF. Written as DNA, the CDR3 is TGTGCCAGCAGTTATGGGCAGTACAACACAAAACTGTTTTTT.